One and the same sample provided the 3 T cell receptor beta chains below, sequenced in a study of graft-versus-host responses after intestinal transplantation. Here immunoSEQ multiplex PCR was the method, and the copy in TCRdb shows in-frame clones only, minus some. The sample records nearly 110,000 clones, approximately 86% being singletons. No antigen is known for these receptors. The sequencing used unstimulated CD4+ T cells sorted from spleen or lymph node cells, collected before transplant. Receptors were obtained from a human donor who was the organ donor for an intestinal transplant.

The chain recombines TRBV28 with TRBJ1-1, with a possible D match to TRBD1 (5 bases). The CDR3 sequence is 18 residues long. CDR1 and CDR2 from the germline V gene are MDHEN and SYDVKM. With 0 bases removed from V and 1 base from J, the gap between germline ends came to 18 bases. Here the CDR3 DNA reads TGTGCCAGCAGTTTATGGGGGCGGATGGGCAGAGAGAACACTGAAGCTTTCTTT. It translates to CASSLWGRMGRENTEAFF.

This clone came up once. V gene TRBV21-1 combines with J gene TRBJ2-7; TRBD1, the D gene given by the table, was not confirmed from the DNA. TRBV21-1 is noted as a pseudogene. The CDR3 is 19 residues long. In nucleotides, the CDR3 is TGTGCCAGCAGCAAAGACGGCCCAATAGAGTCAGGGGACTCCTACGAGCAGTACTTC. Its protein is CASSKDGPIESGDSYEQYF.

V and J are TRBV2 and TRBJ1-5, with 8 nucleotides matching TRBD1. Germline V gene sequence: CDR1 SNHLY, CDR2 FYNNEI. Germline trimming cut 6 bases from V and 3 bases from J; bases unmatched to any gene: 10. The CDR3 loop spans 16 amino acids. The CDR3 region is CASRRQGPPYNQPQHF. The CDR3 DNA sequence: TGTGCCAGCAGAAGACAGGGGCCCCCATACAATCAGCCCCAGCATTTT.